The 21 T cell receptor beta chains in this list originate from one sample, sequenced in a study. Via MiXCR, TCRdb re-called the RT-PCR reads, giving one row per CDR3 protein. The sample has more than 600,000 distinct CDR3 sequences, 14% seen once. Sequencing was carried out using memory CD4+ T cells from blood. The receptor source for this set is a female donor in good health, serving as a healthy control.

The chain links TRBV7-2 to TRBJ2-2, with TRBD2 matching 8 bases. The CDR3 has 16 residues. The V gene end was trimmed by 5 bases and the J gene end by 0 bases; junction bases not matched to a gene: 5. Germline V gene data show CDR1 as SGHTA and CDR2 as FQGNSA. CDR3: CASSNQAGANTGELFF. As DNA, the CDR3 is TGTGCCAGCAGCAACCAAGCGGGGGCGAACACCGGGGAGCTGTTTTTT.

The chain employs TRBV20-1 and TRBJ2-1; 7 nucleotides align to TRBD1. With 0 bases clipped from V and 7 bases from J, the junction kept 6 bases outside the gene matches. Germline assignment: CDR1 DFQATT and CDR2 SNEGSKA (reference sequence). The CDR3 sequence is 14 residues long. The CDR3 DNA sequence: TGCAGTGCTAGAGAAGGGACAGTCACGAATGAGCAGTTCTTC. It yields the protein CSAREGTVTNEQFF.

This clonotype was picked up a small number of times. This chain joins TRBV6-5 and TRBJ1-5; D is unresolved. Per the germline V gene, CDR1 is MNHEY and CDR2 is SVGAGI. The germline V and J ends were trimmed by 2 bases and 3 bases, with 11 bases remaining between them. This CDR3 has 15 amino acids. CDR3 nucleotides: TGTGCCAGCAGTTACGGGAGGGAAGACAATCAGCCCCAGCATTTT. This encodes CASSYGREDNQPQHF.

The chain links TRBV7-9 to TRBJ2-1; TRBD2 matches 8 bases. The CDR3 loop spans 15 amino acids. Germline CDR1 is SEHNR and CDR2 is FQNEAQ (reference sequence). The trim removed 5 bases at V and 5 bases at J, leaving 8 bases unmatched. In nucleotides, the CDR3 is TGTGCCAGCAGCCCCGCCGCAGCGGGGGACAATGAGCAGTTCTTC. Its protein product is CASSPAAAGDNEQFF.

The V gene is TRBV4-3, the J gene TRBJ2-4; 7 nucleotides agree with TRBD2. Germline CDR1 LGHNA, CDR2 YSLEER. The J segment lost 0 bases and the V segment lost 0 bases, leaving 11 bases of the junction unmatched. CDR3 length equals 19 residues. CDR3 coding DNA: TGCGCCAGCAGCCAAGATTACGCGGGAGACCCCCTAGCCAAAAACATTCAGTACTTC. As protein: CASSQDYAGDPLAKNIQYF.

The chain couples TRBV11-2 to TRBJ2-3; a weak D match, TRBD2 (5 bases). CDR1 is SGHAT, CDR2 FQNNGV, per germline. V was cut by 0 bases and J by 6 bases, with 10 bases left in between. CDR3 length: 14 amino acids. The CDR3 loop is CASSLDGSVDTQYF. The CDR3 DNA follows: TGTGCCAGCAGCTTAGATGGGAGTGTGGATACGCAGTATTTT.

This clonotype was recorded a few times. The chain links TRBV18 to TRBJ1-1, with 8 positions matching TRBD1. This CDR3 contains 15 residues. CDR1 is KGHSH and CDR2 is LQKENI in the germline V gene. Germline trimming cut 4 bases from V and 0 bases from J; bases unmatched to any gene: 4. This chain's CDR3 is CASSREGQVNTEAFF. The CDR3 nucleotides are TGTGCCAGCTCACGGGAGGGACAGGTGAACACTGAAGCTTTCTTT.

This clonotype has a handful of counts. CDR3: CASSFQSGELFF. The CDR3 DNA follows: TGTGCCAGCAGCTTCCAATCCGGGGAGCTGTTTTTT. V usage is TRBV7-3 and J usage is TRBJ2-2; D is undetermined. The V gene's germline CDR1 is SGHTA and CDR2 FQGTGA. This CDR3 is built from 12 residues. Trimming took off 3 bases at V and 6 bases at J, with 5 bases between the two ends.

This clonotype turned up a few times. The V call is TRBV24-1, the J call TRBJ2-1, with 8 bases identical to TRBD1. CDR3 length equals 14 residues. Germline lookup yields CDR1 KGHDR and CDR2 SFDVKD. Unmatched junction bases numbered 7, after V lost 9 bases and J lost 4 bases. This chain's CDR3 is CATRRTGHYNEQFF. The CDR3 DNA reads TGTGCCACCCGGCGGACAGGGCATTACAATGAGCAGTTCTTC.

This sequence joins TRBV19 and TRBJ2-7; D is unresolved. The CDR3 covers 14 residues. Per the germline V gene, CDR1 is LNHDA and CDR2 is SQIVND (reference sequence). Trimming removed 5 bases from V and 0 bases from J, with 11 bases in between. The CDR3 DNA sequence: TGTGCCAGTAGTCCCCAAGTAGGCTCCTACGAGCAGTACTTC. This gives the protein CASSPQVGSYEQYF.

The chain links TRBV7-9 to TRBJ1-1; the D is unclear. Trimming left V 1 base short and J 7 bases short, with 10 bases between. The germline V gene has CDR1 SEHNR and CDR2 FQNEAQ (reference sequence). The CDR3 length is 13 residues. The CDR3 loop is CASSLVSGSEAFF. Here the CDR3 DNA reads TGTGCCAGCAGCTTAGTATCGGGAAGTGAAGCTTTCTTT.

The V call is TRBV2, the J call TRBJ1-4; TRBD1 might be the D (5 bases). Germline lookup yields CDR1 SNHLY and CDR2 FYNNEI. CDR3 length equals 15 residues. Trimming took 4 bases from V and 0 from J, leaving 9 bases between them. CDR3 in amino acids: CASSAQGATNEKLFF. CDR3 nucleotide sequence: TGTGCCAGCAGTGCCCAGGGAGCAACTAATGAAAAACTGTTTTTT.

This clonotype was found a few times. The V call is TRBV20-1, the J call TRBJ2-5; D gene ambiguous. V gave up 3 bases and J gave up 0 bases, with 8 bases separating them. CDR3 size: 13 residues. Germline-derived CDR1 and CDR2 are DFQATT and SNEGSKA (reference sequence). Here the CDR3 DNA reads TGCAGTGCTAGTTATCAGGACCAAGAGACCCAGTACTTC. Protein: CSASYQDQETQYF.

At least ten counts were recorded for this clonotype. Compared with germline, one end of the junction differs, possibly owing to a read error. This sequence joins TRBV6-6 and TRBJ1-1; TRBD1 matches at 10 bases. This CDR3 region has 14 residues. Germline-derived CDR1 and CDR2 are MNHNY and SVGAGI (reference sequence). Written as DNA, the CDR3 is TGTGCCATCGCCCGTCCCCGGGACAGGGGAGCCCAAATCTTT. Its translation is CAIARPRDRGAQIF.

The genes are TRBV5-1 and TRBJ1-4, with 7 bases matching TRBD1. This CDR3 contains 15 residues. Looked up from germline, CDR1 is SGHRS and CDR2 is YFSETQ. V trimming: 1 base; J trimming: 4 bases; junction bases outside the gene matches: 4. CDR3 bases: TGCGCCAGCAGCTTGCAGGGGGAGATTAATGAAAAACTGTTTTTT. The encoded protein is CASSLQGEINEKLFF.

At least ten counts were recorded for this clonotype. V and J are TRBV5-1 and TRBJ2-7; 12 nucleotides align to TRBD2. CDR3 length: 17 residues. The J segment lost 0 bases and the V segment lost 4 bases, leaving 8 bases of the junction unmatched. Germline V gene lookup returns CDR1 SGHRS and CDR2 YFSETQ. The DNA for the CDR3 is TGCGCCAGCAGCCCAGGGACTAGCGGGTCCAGCTCCTACGAGCAGTACTTC. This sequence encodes CASSPGTSGSSSYEQYF. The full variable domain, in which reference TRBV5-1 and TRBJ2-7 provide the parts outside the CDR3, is KAGVTQTPRYLIKTRGQQVTLSCSPISGHRSVSWYQQTPGQGLQFLFEYFSETQRNKGNFPGRFSGRQFSNSRSEMNVSTLELGDSALYLCASSPGTSGSSSYEQYFGPGTRLTVT.

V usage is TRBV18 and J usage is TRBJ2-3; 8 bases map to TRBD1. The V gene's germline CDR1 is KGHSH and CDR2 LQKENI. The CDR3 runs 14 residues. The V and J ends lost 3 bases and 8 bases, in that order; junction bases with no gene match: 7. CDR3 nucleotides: TGTGCCAGCTCACCTCACAGGGGGATGGTTACGCAGTATTTT. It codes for CASSPHRGMVTQYF.

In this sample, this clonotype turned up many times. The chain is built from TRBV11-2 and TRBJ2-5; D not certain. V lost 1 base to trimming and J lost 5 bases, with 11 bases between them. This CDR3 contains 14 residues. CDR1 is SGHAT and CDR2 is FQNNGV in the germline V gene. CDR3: CASSLGVTGETQYF. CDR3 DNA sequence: TGTGCCAGCAGCTTAGGGGTCACCGGGGAGACCCAGTACTTC.

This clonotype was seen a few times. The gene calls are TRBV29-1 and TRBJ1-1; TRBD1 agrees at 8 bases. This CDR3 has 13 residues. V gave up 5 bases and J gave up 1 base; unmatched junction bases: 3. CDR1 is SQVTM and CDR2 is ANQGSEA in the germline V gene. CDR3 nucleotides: TGCAGCGTTACGGGGACAGGGAACACTGAAGCTTTCTTT. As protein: CSVTGTGNTEAFF.

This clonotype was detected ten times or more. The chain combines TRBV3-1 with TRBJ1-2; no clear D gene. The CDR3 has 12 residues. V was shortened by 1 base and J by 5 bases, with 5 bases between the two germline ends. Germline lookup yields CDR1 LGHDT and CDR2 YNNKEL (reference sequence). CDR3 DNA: TGTGCCAGCAGCCAAGGGGCGTATGGCTACACCTTC. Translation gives CASSQGAYGYTF.

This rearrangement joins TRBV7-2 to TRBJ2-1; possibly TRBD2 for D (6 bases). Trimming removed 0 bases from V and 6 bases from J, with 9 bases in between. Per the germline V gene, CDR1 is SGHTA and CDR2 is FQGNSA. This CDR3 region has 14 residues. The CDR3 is CASSLAWGVNEQFF. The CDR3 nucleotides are TGTGCCAGCAGCTTAGCGTGGGGGGTCAATGAGCAGTTCTTC.